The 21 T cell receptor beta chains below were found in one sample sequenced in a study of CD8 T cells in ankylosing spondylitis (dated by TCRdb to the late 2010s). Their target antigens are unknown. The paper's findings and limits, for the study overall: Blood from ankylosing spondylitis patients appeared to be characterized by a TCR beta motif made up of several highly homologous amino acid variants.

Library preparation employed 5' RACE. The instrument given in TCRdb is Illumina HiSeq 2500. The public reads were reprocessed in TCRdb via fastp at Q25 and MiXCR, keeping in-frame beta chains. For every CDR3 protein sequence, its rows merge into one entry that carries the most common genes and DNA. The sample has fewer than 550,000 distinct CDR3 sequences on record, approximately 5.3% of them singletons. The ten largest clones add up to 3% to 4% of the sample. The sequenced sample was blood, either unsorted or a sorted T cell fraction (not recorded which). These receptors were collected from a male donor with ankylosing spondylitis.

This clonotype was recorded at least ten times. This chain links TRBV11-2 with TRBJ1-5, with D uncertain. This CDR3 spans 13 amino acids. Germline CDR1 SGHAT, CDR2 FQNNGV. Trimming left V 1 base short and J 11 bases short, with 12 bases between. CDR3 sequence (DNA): TGTGCCAGCAGCTTAGTCCACTCGAGGACCCAGCATTTT. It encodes CASSLVHSRTQHF.

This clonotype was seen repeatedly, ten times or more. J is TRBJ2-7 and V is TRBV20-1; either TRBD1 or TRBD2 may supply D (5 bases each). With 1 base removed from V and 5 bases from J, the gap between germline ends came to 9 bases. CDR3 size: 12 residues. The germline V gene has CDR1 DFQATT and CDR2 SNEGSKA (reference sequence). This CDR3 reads CSARGQRDEQYF. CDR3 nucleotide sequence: TGCAGTGCTAGAGGACAGAGGGACGAGCAGTACTTC.

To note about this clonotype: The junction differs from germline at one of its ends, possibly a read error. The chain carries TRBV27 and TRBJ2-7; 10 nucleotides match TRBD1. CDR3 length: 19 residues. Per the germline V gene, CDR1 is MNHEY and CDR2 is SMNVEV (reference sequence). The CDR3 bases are TGTGCCAGCAGTGTATCACCTCCACGGGGGGACAGGGGCCCCTACGCGCAGTACTTC. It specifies CASSVSPPRGDRGPYAQYF.

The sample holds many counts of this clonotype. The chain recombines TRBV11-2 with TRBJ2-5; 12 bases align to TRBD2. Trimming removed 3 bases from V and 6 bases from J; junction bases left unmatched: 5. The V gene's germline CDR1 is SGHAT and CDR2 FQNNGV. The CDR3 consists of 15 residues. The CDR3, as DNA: TGTGCCAGCAGCTTCGGGGGACTAGCGGGCCAGACCCAGTACTTC. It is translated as CASSFGGLAGQTQYF. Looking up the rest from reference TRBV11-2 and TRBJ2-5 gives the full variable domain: EAGVAQSPRYKIIEKRQSVAFWCNPISGHATLYWYQQILGQGPKLLIQFQNNGVVDDSQLPKDRFSAERLKGVDSTLKIQPAKLEDSAVYLCASSFGGLAGQTQYFGPGTRLLVL.

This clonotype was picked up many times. In DNA, the CDR3 is TGTGCCAGCAGTCCGTCTCTGTGGGCTGGCGGCTACGAGCAGTACTTC. As protein: CASSPSLWAGGYEQYF. The genes are TRBV12-3 or TRBV12-4 and TRBJ2-7; D is unclear. The V end was cut by 5 bases, the J end by 3 bases, with 20 bases between. The CDR3 has 16 residues.

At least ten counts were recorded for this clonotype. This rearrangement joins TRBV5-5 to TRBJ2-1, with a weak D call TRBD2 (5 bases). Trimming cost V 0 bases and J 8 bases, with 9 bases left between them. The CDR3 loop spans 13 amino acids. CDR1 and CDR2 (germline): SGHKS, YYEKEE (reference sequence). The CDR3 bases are TGTGCCAGCAGCTTGGTTAGCGTCGATGAGCAGTTCTTC. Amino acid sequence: CASSLVSVDEQFF.

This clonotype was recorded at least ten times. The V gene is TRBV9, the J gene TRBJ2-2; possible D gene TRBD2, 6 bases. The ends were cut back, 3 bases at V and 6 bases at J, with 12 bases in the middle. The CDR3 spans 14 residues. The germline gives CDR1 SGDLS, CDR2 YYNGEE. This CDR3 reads CASSGPGVAGELFF. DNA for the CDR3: TGTGCCAGCAGCGGCCCGGGGGTGGCCGGGGAGCTGTTTTTT. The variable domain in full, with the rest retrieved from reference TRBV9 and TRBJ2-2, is DSGVTQTPKHLITATGQRVTLRCSPRSGDLSVYWYQQSLDQGLQFLIQYYNGEERAKGNILERFSAQQFPDLHSELNLSSLELGDSALYFCASSGPGVAGELFFGEGSRLTVL.

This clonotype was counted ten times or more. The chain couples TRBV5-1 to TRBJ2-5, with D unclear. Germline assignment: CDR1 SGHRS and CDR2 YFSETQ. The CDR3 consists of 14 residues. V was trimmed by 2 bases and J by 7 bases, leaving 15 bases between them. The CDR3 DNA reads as TGCGCCAGCAGCTTCAGGCCTAATTTGGGGACCCAGTACTTC. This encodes CASSFRPNLGTQYF.

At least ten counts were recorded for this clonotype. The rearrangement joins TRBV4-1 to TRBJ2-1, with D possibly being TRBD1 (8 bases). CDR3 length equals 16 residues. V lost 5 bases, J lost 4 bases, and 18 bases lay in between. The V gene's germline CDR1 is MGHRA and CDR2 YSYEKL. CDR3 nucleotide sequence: TGCGCCAGCAGCACCAGGGGGCGGGAGTCATACAATGAGCAGTTCTTC. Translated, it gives CASSTRGRESYNEQFF.

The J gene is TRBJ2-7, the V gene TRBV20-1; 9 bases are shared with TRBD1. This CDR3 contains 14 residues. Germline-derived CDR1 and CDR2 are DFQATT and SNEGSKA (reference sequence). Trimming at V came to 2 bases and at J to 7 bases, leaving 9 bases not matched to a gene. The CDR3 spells CSARTGGALGEQYF. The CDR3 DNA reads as TGCAGTGCTAGAACAGGGGGCGCGCTTGGAGAGCAGTACTTC.

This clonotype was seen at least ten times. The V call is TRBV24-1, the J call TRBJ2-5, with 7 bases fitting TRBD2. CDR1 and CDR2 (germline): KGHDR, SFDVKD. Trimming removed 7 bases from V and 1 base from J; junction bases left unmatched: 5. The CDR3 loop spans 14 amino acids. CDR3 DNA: TGTGCCACCAGCTCAGCGGGGATCCAAGAGACCCAGTACTTC. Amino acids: CATSSAGIQETQYF.

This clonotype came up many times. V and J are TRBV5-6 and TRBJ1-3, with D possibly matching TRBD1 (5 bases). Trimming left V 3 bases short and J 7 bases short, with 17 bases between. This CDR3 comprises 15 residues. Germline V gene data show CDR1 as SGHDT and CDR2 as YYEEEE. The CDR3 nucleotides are TGTGCCAGCAGCTCCCCGGGGGAAGGGAGCAACACCATATATTTT. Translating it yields CASSSPGEGSNTIYF.

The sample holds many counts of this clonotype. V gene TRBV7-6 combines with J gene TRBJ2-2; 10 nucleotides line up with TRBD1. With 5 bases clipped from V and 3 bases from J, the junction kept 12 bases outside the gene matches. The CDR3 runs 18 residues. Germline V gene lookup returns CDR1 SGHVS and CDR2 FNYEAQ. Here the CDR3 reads CASSVRDRGDLYTGELFF. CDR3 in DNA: TGTGCCAGCAGCGTGCGGGACAGGGGAGATTTGTACACCGGGGAGCTGTTTTTT.

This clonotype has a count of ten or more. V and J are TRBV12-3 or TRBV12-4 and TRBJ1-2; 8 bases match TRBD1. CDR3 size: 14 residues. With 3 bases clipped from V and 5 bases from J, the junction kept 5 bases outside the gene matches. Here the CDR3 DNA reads TGTGCCAGCAGTTTTGGGACAGGCGAGTATGGCTACACCTTC. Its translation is CASSFGTGEYGYTF.

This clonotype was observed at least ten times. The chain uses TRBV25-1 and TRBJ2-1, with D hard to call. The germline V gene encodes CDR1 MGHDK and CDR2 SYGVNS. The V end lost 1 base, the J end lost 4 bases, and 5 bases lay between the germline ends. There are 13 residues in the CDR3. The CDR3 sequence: CASSELGYNEQFF. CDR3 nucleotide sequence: TGTGCCAGCAGTGAATTGGGATACAATGAGCAGTTCTTC.

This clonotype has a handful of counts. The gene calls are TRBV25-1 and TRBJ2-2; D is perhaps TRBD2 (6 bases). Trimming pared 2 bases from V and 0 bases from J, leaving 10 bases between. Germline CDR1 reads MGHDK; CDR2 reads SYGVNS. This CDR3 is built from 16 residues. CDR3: CASSEVGLSNTGELFF. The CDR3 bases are TGTGCCAGCAGTGAAGTGGGACTCTCGAACACCGGGGAGCTGTTTTTT. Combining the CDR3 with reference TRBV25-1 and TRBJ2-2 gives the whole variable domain EADIYQTPRYLVIGTGKKITLECSQTMGHDKMYWYQQDPGMELHLIHYSYGVNSTEKGDLSSESTVSRIRTEHFPLTLESARPSHTSQYLCASSEVGLSNTGELFFGEGSRLTVL.

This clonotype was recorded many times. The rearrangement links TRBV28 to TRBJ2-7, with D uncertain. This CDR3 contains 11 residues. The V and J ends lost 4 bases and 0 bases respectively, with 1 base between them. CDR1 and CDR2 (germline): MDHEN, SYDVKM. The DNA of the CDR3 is TGTGCCAGCAGTTCCTCCTACGAGCAGTACTTC. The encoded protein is CASSSSYEQYF.

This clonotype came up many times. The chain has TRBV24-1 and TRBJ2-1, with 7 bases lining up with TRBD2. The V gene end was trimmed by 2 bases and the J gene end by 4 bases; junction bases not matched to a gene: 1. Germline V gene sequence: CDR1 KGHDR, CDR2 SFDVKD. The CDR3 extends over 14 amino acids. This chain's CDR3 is CATSDWGGYNEQFF. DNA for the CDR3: TGTGCCACCAGTGATTGGGGGGGTTACAATGAGCAGTTCTTC.

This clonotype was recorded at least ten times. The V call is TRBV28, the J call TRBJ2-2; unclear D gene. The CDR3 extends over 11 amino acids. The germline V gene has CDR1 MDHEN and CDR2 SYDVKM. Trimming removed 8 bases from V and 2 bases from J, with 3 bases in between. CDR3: CASDNTGELFF. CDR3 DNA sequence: TGTGCCAGCGATAACACCGGGGAGCTGTTTTTT.

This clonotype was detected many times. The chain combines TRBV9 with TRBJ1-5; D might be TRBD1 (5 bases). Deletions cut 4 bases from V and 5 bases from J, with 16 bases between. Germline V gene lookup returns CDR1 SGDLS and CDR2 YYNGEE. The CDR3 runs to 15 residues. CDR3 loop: CASSPGGGIYQPQHF. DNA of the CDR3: TGTGCCAGCAGCCCCGGGGGGGGGATCTATCAGCCCCAGCATTTT.

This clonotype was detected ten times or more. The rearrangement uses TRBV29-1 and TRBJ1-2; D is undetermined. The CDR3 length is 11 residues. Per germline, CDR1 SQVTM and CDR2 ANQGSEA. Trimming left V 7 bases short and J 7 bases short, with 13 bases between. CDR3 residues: CSAAVLSGYTF. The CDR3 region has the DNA TGCAGCGCCGCAGTGCTCTCTGGCTACACCTTC.